The clone carrying this TCR beta chain occurred a few times. Its antigen is undetermined. Regarding treatment: roughly nine-day PBMC culture with coronavirus spike peptide pools or control peptides (ViraFEST assay). The authors cultured approximately 2.1 million PBMCs per well with about 10 IU/ml IL-2 and about 9.4 ug/ml peptide pools. Oncomine TCR Beta short-read sequencing was applied to DNA from cultured CD4+ T cells. TCRdb re-called the PCR reads with MiXCR, one entry per CDR3 protein. The repertoire holds around 19,000 distinct CDR3 sequences, with 38% as singletons. These data are taken from a study of vaccination and CD4 T cells after COVID-19. General study findings and limits: Median SARS-CoV-2-reactive clonotype numbers rose nonsignificantly, about 20 to 38.

J was trimmed by 0 bases and V by 5 bases; bases with no gene match: 2. The germline CDR1 and CDR2 sequences are LNHNV and YYDKDF (reference sequence). The CDR3 has 14 amino acids. The rearrangement links TRBV15 to TRBJ2-7; 9 bases fit TRBD2. The sample consisted of CD4+ T cells from blood, cultured in vitro, taken before SARS-CoV-2 vaccination. This sequence was found in a human donor who received a COVID-19 vaccine. CDR3: CATSAGGSSYEQYF. CDR3 coding DNA: TGTGCCACCAGCGCGGGGGGGAGCTCCTACGAGCAGTACTTC. Based on the CDR3 plus reference TRBV15 and TRBJ2-7, the full variable domain is DAMVIQNPRYQVTQFGKPVTLSCSQTLNHNVMYWYQQKSSQAPKLLFHYYDKDFNNEADTPDNFQSRRPNTSFCFLDIRSPGLGDTAMYLCATSAGGSSYEQYFGPGTRLTVT.